One and the same sample provided the 32 T cell receptor beta chains below, sequenced in a study of T cell repertoires in cytomegalovirus infection. No antigen has been assigned to these receptors. TCRdb re-analysed the reads in MiXCR, keeping a single row per CDR3 protein. Here the sample spans roughly 990,000 distinct CDR3 sequences, about a third being singletons. The source was cultured CD8+ T cells from PBMCs, collected from culture after CMV antigen stimulation. These receptors originate from a human donor in good health (CMV status not recorded). Some clones in this sample may be carry-over from other donors' samples.

The rearrangement links TRBV15 to TRBJ2-5; D ambiguous. Germline loops: CDR1 LNHNV, CDR2 YYDKDF (reference sequence). The CDR3 runs to 13 residues. Trimming cost V 1 base and J 13 bases, with 16 bases left between them. CDR3 residues: CATSRGSPQMGYF. The DNA for the CDR3 is TGTGCCACCAGCAGAGGGTCACCTCAAATGGGGTACTTC.

This clonotype was detected only a few times. The V and J genes are TRBV12-3 or TRBV12-4 and TRBJ1-5; D uncertain. The CDR3 extends over 15 amino acids. Trimming pared 7 bases from V and 3 bases from J, leaving 16 bases between. CDR3: CASNLGGGYNQPQHF. The CDR3 DNA sequence: TGTGCCAGCAACCTGGGAGGCGGATACAATCAGCCCCAGCATTTT.

V usage is TRBV12-3 or TRBV12-4 and J usage is TRBJ2-5; D gene uncertain. V was clipped by 4 bases and J by 4 bases, with 10 bases between them. CDR3 size: 13 residues. The CDR3 is CASSSWVGETQYF. The CDR3 DNA reads as TGTGCCAGCAGTTCGTGGGTAGGAGAGACCCAGTACTTC.

The table lists this clonotype with a count of one. The chain combines TRBV10-3 with TRBJ2-2, with unresolved D. Germline assignment: CDR1 ENHRY and CDR2 SYGVKD. CDR3 length: 16 residues. Trimming stripped 0 bases from V and 5 bases from J, with 13 bases between. CDR3 DNA sequence: TGTGCCATCAGTGAGTCGGAAAGGAGTAGGACCGGGGAGCTGTTTTTT. This translates into CAISESERSRTGELFF.

J is TRBJ1-6 and V is TRBV23-1; D is ambiguous. TRBV23-1 belongs to the ORF category, with a function that is uncertain. Trimming removed 5 bases at V and 6 bases at J, with 17 bases between. The CDR3 contains 16 residues. CDR3: CASSSPNRPVNSPLHF. The CDR3 DNA is TGCGCCAGCAGTTCACCAAATAGGCCCGTTAATTCACCCCTCCACTTT.

In its sample, this clonotype was seen a few times. The chain recombines TRBV4-1 with TRBJ1-2; no firm D call. The CDR3 runs to 16 residues. V dropped 1 base and J dropped 5 bases, with 17 bases sitting between them. Germline-derived CDR1 and CDR2 are MGHRA and YSYEKL. CDR3 nucleotides: TGCGCCAGCAGCCAAGGGGTGGTTCGGGGTTTTTATGGCTACACCTTC. It translates to CASSQGVVRGFYGYTF.

The chain has TRBV27 and TRBJ2-5, with D uncertain. With 6 bases removed from V and 5 bases from J, the gap between germline ends came to 13 bases. CDR1 MNHEY and CDR2 SMNVEV come from the germline V gene (reference sequence). The CDR3 has 13 amino acids. The CDR3 sequence: CASRFSKTETQYF. The CDR3 nucleotides are TGTGCCAGCAGATTTTCAAAAACGGAGACCCAGTACTTC.

In this sample, this clonotype turned up a few times. The chain has TRBV5-1 and TRBJ2-7; D is perhaps TRBD1 (5 bases). The germline V gene has CDR1 SGHRS and CDR2 YFSETQ. Between the trimmed V and J ends, which lost 1 base and 6 bases, there was a span of 20 bases. There are 16 residues in the CDR3. CDR3 DNA sequence: TGCGCCAGCAGCTTGTCACCAGGGAAAATATCGGGCGAGCAGTACTTC. It encodes CASSLSPGKISGEQYF.

This CDR3 is CASSPNRNPYGYTF. CDR3 sequence (DNA): TGTGCCAGCAGCCCTAACAGGAACCCCTATGGCTACACCTTC. The V and J genes are TRBV12-3 or TRBV12-4 and TRBJ1-2; possible D gene TRBD1, 5 bases. Between the trimmed V and J ends, which lost 6 bases and 4 bases, there was a span of 15 bases. The CDR3 length is 14 residues.

The V and J genes are TRBV7-2 and TRBJ2-3, with 7 positions matching TRBD2. CDR1 is SGHTA and CDR2 is FQGNSA in the germline V gene. V trimming: 5 bases; J trimming: 0 bases; junction bases outside the gene matches: 8. The length of the CDR3 is 16 residues. CDR3 protein: CASSPERETSTDTQYF. The CDR3 nucleotides are TGTGCCAGCAGCCCTGAGCGGGAAACTAGCACAGATACGCAGTATTTT.

The chain has TRBV4-1 and TRBJ1-4, with unresolved D. Trimming cost V 0 bases and J 6 bases, with 8 bases left between them. Germline assignment: CDR1 MGHRA and CDR2 YSYEKL. This CDR3 comprises 14 residues. The CDR3 spells CASSQDGSDEKLFF. DNA for the CDR3: TGCGCCAGCAGCCAAGATGGGTCTGATGAAAAACTGTTTTTT.

The chain has TRBV29-1 and TRBJ1-1; the D gene is possibly TRBD1 (6 bases). V was clipped by 6 bases and J by 8 bases, with 13 bases between them. The CDR3 is made up of 11 amino acids. Germline CDR1 reads SQVTM; CDR2 reads ANQGSEA. CDR3 amino acids: CSVHGTREAFF. The CDR3, as DNA: TGCAGCGTCCACGGGACACGGGAAGCTTTCTTT.

The chain employs TRBV12-3 or TRBV12-4 and TRBJ2-1, with 7 bases identical to TRBD1. The ends lost 4 bases at V and 10 bases at J; junction bases unmatched: 16. The CDR3 consists of 16 residues. CDR3 sequence: CASSSPDRLKLNEQFF. The CDR3, as DNA: TGTGCCAGCAGTTCCCCGGACAGGCTAAAATTAAACGAGCAGTTCTTC.

V is TRBV19 and J is TRBJ1-4; 8 bases agree with TRBD1. The CDR3 has 18 amino acids. V shed 5 bases, J shed 0 bases, and the junction held 11 bases outside the gene matches. Germline V CDR1 and CDR2: LNHDA, SQIVND (reference sequence). CDR3: CASSAIPGQVATNEKLFF. The CDR3 nucleotides read TGTGCCAGTAGTGCGATTCCGGGACAGGTTGCAACTAATGAAAAACTGTTTTTT. The full variable domain, in which reference TRBV19 and TRBJ1-4 provide the parts outside the CDR3, is DGGITQSPKYLFRKEGQNVTLSCEQNLNHDAMYWYRQDPGQGLRLIYYSQIVNDFQKGDIAEGYSVSREKKESFPLTVTSAQKNPTAFYLCASSAIPGQVATNEKLFFGSGTQLSVL.

V is TRBV4-1 and J is TRBJ1-1; D is ambiguous. V shed 0 bases and J shed 5 bases, with 10 bases lying between them. This CDR3 spans 14 amino acids. Germline CDR1 MGHRA, CDR2 YSYEKL. For the CDR3, the DNA is TGCGCCAGCAGCCAAGATCCGGGGTTTACTGAAGCTTTCTTT. Its translation: CASSQDPGFTEAFF.

V and J are TRBV7-8 and TRBJ2-7, with D perhaps matching TRBD1 or TRBD2 (7 bases each). V lost 5 bases and J 3 bases, leaving 20 bases between the germline ends. CDR3 length: 16 amino acids. Germline V gene lookup returns CDR1 SGHVS and CDR2 FQNEAQ. CDR3 loop: CASSPSVGGGGYEQYV. As DNA, the CDR3 is TGTGCCAGCAGCCCTTCCGTGGGAGGGGGCGGCTACGAGCAGTACGTC.

This chain links TRBV12-3 or TRBV12-4 with TRBJ2-7; 8 bases are shared with TRBD1. The junction had 3 bases not matched to a gene; V was cut back by 3 bases and J by 5 bases. The CDR3 length is 13 residues. The CDR3 spells CASSFGTGDEQYF. The CDR3 DNA reads TGTGCCAGCAGTTTCGGGACAGGCGACGAGCAGTACTTC.

The rearrangement uses TRBV12-5 and TRBJ1-1, with a weak D call TRBD1 (6 bases). CDR3 size: 13 residues. The germline V and J ends were trimmed by 1 base and 11 bases, with 14 bases remaining between them. In germline, CDR1 is LGHNT, CDR2 FRNRAP. The CDR3: CASGLGEGGRAFF. In nucleotides, the CDR3 is TGTGCTAGTGGTTTGGGGGAGGGGGGCAGGGCTTTCTTT.

The rearrangement joins TRBV25-1 to TRBJ2-7, with a tentative D call TRBD2 (5 bases). CDR3 length equals 13 residues. The germline gives CDR1 MGHDK, CDR2 SYGVNS. The V end lost 3 bases, the J end lost 5 bases, and 11 bases lay between the germline ends. The DNA of the CDR3 is TGTGCCAGCAGTGATCGAGGGCAGGACGAGCAGTACTTC. It is translated as CASSDRGQDEQYF.

The chain couples TRBV6-5 to TRBJ1-1; D is possibly TRBD1 (6 bases). Germline V gives CDR1 MNHEY, CDR2 SVGAGI. V dropped 5 bases and J dropped 4 bases, with 14 bases sitting between them. This CDR3 is built from 14 residues. The CDR3 spells CASSPWTAGTEAFF. In DNA form, the CDR3 reads TGTGCCAGCAGTCCCTGGACAGCGGGCACTGAAGCTTTCTTT.

This clonotype was counted only a few times. This sequence joins TRBV2 and TRBJ2-7; weak D call: TRBD1 (5 bases). The ends were cut back, 1 base at V and 1 base at J, with 5 bases in the middle. Germline V gene lookup returns CDR1 SNHLY and CDR2 FYNNEI. The CDR3 spans 13 residues. CDR3 region: CASSEDRSYEQYV. The CDR3 bases are TGTGCCAGCAGTGAAGACAGGTCCTACGAGCAGTACGTC.

In its sample, this clonotype was seen a few times. The chain uses TRBV4-1 and TRBJ2-7, with 7 positions matching TRBD2. There are 15 residues in the CDR3. CDR1 and CDR2 (germline): MGHRA, YSYEKL. With 3 bases clipped from V and 2 bases from J, the junction kept 7 bases outside the gene matches. CDR3 in DNA: TGCGCCAGCAGCCATGGACTAGGCGAGGCCTACGAGCAGTACTTC. Translation: CASSHGLGEAYEQYF.

V is TRBV14 and J is TRBJ2-5; possible D gene TRBD2, 5 bases. V was pared by 4 bases and J by 3 bases, with 12 bases between. CDR3 length: 14 residues. Germline-derived CDR1 and CDR2 are SGHDN and FVKESK. This CDR3 is CASSRDGLEETQYF. The DNA of the CDR3 is TGTGCCAGCAGCCGCGACGGACTGGAAGAGACCCAGTACTTC.

The chain has TRBV2 and TRBJ1-3; possible D gene TRBD1, 5 bases. The germline CDR1 and CDR2 sequences are SNHLY and FYNNEI. The CDR3 is 15 residues long. Trimming pared 6 bases from V and 2 bases from J, leaving 14 bases between. CDR3 in DNA: TGTGCCAGCAGCGACAGCCCGGCTCCTGGAAACACCATATATTTT. Residues: CASSDSPAPGNTIYF.

This clonotype was seen many times. The chain recombines TRBV7-9 with TRBJ2-6; D is uncertain. Germline V gene data show CDR1 as SEHNR and CDR2 as FQNEAQ (reference sequence). This CDR3 has 15 residues. Trimming shortened V by 4 bases and J by 0 bases, and 7 bases separated the two germline ends. The CDR3 is CASSSPVSGANVLTF. CDR3 bases: TGTGCCAGCAGCTCCCCAGTCTCTGGGGCCAACGTCCTGACTTTC.

This clonotype showed up just a few times. V usage is TRBV12-3 or TRBV12-4 and J usage is TRBJ2-1, with 8 nucleotides matching TRBD2. This CDR3 has 14 residues. V shed 4 bases and J 7 bases; nucleotides not matched to a gene: 6. CDR3 coding DNA: TGTGCCAGCAGTTCTCGGATAGCGGGGAATGAGCAGTTCTTC. Encoded protein: CASSSRIAGNEQFF.

The chain couples TRBV7-2 to TRBJ2-1; D is unresolved. CDR1 is SGHTA, CDR2 FQGNSA, per germline. Trimming shortened V by 2 bases and J by 6 bases, and 14 bases separated the two germline ends. The CDR3 is made up of 15 amino acids. CDR3: CASSLNGLGPNEQFF. DNA for the CDR3: TGTGCCAGCAGCTTAAACGGGCTAGGTCCCAATGAGCAGTTCTTC.

This clonotype has only a few counts. This sequence joins TRBV7-9 and TRBJ2-7; 7 bases agree with TRBD1. The length of the CDR3 is 13 residues. The germline V gene has CDR1 SEHNR and CDR2 FQNEAQ (reference sequence). With V trimmed by 5 bases and J by 5 bases, 6 bases remained unmatched. This chain's CDR3 is CASSMTGKDEQYV. The CDR3 DNA is TGTGCCAGCAGCATGACAGGGAAGGACGAGCAGTACGTC.

This clonotype has only a few counts. This chain links TRBV24-1 with TRBJ2-2; D is unclear. The germline V gene encodes CDR1 KGHDR and CDR2 SFDVKD. The CDR3 is 16 amino acids. The V and J ends lost 6 bases and 2 bases respectively, with 15 bases between them. The CDR3 DNA follows: TGTGCCACCAGTCATCTAGGGCTAAGTAACACCGGGGAGCTGTTTTTT. Translated: CATSHLGLSNTGELFF.

The genes are TRBV19 and TRBJ2-1; the D is unclear. V gave up 3 bases and J gave up 8 bases, with 23 bases separating them. The CDR3 runs to 17 residues. Germline CDR1 is LNHDA and CDR2 is SQIVND (reference sequence). CDR3 sequence: CASSILHRPFDWDEQFF. In DNA form, the CDR3 reads TGTGCCAGTAGTATTCTGCACAGACCTTTTGACTGGGATGAGCAGTTCTTC.

V gene TRBV10-2 combines with J gene TRBJ2-2; TRBD1 agrees at 10 bases. From germline, CDR1 is WSHSY and CDR2 SAAADI. V trimming: 3 bases; J trimming: 3 bases; junction bases outside the gene matches: 13. This CDR3 is built from 19 residues. CDR3 residues: CASSEPPTGQGEYTGELFF. CDR3 coding DNA: TGCGCCAGCAGTGAACCCCCCACCGGACAGGGGGAATACACCGGGGAGCTGTTTTTT.

The chain couples TRBV5-5 to TRBJ2-1; 9 nucleotides agree with TRBD2. Germline V CDR1 and CDR2: SGHKS, YYEKEE (reference sequence). V shed 4 bases, J shed 3 bases, and the junction held 5 bases outside the gene matches. CDR3 length: 15 residues. DNA of the CDR3: TGTGCCAGCAGCAACCTAGCGGGGAGCTACAATGAGCAGTTCTTC. Its translation: CASSNLAGSYNEQFF.